The clone carrying this TCR beta chain was counted at least ten times. Its antigen remains unknown. The data stem from a study of T cell repertoires in cytomegalovirus infection. Overall study context: From public TCR beta signatures came an indication of both CMV infection and matching HLA type.

Overall study findings and caveats: The ex vivo response was dominated by HLA-C-restricted CMV-specific TCR beta clonotypes.

Using its own MiXCR run on the reads, TCRdb lists one record per CDR3 protein. The sample contains about 310,000 distinct CDR3 sequences, about a tenth of which appear only once. This TCR derives from a human donor in good health (CMV status not recorded). Some clones in this sample may be carry-over from other donors' samples. The specimen was PBMCs.

The CDR3 loop is CASSTGTGTYEQYF. The DNA for the CDR3 is TGTGCCAGCAGCACAGGGACAGGGACCTACGAGCAGTACTTC. V is TRBV7-9 and J is TRBJ2-7, with 9 bases matching TRBD1. The CDR3 spans 14 residues. V trimming: 5 bases; J trimming: 2 bases; junction bases outside the gene matches: 4. Germline V lookup: CDR1 SEHNR, CDR2 FQNEAQ (reference sequence).